Listed here are 27 T cell receptor beta chains from one sample, sequenced in a study of blood T cell repertoires in COVID-19. Assay: immunoSEQ multiplex PCR; the TCRdb copy retains only in-frame clones and omits some. Of 200,000 to 250,000 clones listed, 70% to 85% are singletons. Sequencing used PBMCs or T cells enriched from blood (not recorded which). The receptors here all came from a man between 35 and 55 years old who had recovered from COVID-19.

The chain recombines TRBV5-1 with TRBJ2-3, with 8 bases identical to TRBD2. The CDR3 contains 14 residues. CDR1 is SGHRS and CDR2 is YFSETQ in the germline V gene. Germline trimming cut 2 bases from V and 3 bases from J; bases unmatched to any gene: 2. This chain's CDR3 is CASSFGTRTDTQYF. Here the CDR3 DNA reads TGCGCCAGCAGCTTCGGGACTAGAACAGATACGCAGTATTTT.

V gene TRBV10-2 combines with J gene TRBJ2-7; 9 nucleotides agree with TRBD1. Germline loops: CDR1 WSHSY, CDR2 SAAADI. The CDR3 contains 14 residues. Trimming removed 6 bases from V and 3 bases from J; junction bases left unmatched: 6. The CDR3 sequence: CASSAGTGIYEQYF. Here the CDR3 DNA reads TGCGCCAGCAGCGCCGGGACAGGGATCTACGAGCAGTACTTC.

The rearrangement joins TRBV7-9 to TRBJ1-1, with 7 bases aligning to TRBD1. This CDR3 is 16 amino acids long. Per the germline V gene, CDR1 is SEHNR and CDR2 is FQNEAQ (reference sequence). V shed 4 bases and J 1 base; nucleotides not matched to a gene: 9. For the CDR3, the DNA is TGTGCCAGCAGCTCCCCCGGAGCAGGGGGGAACACTGAAGCTTTCTTT. It codes for CASSSPGAGGNTEAFF.

In this sample, this clone turned up a few times. The chain carries TRBV18 and TRBJ2-3, with D perhaps matching TRBD1 (6 bases). The CDR3 consists of 14 residues. V lost 5 bases and J 2 bases, leaving 11 bases between the germline ends. Germline values: CDR1 KGHSH, CDR2 LQKENI. This CDR3 reads CASSATGNTDTQYF. CDR3 sequence (DNA): TGTGCCAGCTCAGCGACAGGAAACACAGATACGCAGTATTTT.

The rearrangement uses TRBV5-1 and TRBJ2-1; 15 bases line up with TRBD2. Unmatched junction bases numbered 3, after V lost 2 bases and J lost 6 bases. The CDR3 extends over 16 amino acids. Germline CDR1 SGHRS, CDR2 YFSETQ. DNA for the CDR3: TGCGCCAGCAGCTTCAGGGGACTAGCGGGAGGCAATGAGCAGTTCTTC. Amino acids: CASSFRGLAGGNEQFF.

The chain carries TRBV9 and TRBJ2-3, with 7 nucleotides matching TRBD1. CDR3 length equals 16 residues. V lost 2 bases, J lost 0 bases, and 6 bases stayed unmatched. The germline CDR1 and CDR2 sequences are SGDLS and YYNGEE. This CDR3 reads CASSVRTGMSTDTQYF. In DNA form, the CDR3 reads TGTGCCAGCAGCGTCAGGACAGGCATGAGCACAGATACGCAGTATTTT. Full variable domain (remainder filled in from reference TRBV9 and TRBJ2-3): DSGVTQTPKHLITATGQRVTLRCSPRSGDLSVYWYQQSLDQGLQFLIQYYNGEERAKGNILERFSAQQFPDLHSELNLSSLELGDSALYFCASSVRTGMSTDTQYFGPGTRLTVL.

This clone was seen a handful of times. This chain connects TRBV19 to TRBJ1-2; D unclear. Per germline, CDR1 LNHDA and CDR2 SQIVND (reference sequence). The V gene lost 1 base and the J gene lost 6 bases, with 6 bases spanning the gap. This CDR3 region has 12 residues. As DNA, the CDR3 is TGTGCCAGTAGTATAGGGCACGATGGCTACACCTTC. Its translation is CASSIGHDGYTF. Using reference TRBV19 and TRBJ1-2 for the parts outside the CDR3, the full variable domain is DGGITQSPKYLFRKEGQNVTLSCEQNLNHDAMYWYRQDPGQGLRLIYYSQIVNDFQKGDIAEGYSVSREKKESFPLTVTSAQKNPTAFYLCASSIGHDGYTFGSGTRLTVV.

This chain joins TRBV5-1 and TRBJ2-2; D possibly corresponds to TRBD1 (5 bases). V was clipped by 1 base and J by 1 base, with 8 bases between them. Germline CDR1 SGHRS, CDR2 YFSETQ. The CDR3 runs 15 residues. In DNA form, the CDR3 reads TGCGCCAGCAGCTTGTTGCAGGGGAACACCGGGGAGCTGTTTTTT. Encoded protein: CASSLLQGNTGELFF.

The gene calls are TRBV5-4 and TRBJ2-2; a possible D gene is TRBD2 (5 bases). In germline, CDR1 is SGHNT, CDR2 YYREEE (reference sequence). This CDR3 spans 16 amino acids. V was trimmed by 5 bases and J by 1 base, leaving 15 bases between them. In DNA form, the CDR3 reads TGTGCCAGCAGTTCAGGCCGACTACAGAACACCGGGGAGCTGTTTTTT. This sequence encodes CASSSGRLQNTGELFF.

The chain carries TRBV21-1 and TRBJ1-2; the table's TRBD1 call for D was not verified on the DNA. TRBV21-1 is a pseudogene locus. The CDR3 runs 13 residues. The CDR3 DNA reads TGTGCCAGCAACACCCGGGACAGTGATGGCTACACCTTC. It encodes CASNTRDSDGYTF.

About this clone itself: At one end, the junction sequence differs from germline, possibly due to a read error. The chain joins TRBV7-9 to TRBJ2-7; 11 nucleotides line up with TRBD2. Germline-derived CDR1 and CDR2 are SEHNR and FQNEAQ (reference sequence). This CDR3 contains 17 residues. The CDR3 sequence is CASSLAVLAGAVVEQYF. The CDR3 DNA is TGTGCCAGCAGCCTAGCGGTACTAGCGGGAGCGGTTGTCGAGCAGTACTTC. Filled out from reference TRBV7-9 and TRBJ2-7, the complete variable domain reads DTGVSQNPRHKITKRGQNVTFRCDPISEHNRLYWYRQTLGQGPEFLTYFQNEAQLEKSRLLSDRFSAERPKGSFSTLEIQRTEQGDSAMYLCASSLAVLAGAVVEQYFGPGTRLTVT.

The chain is built from TRBV6-5 and TRBJ1-1; weak D call: TRBD1 (6 bases). CDR3 length equals 14 residues. V lost 7 bases to trimming and J lost 1 base, with 13 bases between them. CDR1 is MNHEY and CDR2 is SVGAGI in the germline V gene. The CDR3 loop is CASTSRTANTEAFF. CDR3 DNA sequence: TGTGCCAGCACCTCGAGGACAGCGAACACTGAAGCTTTCTTT.

The rearrangement links TRBV5-6 to TRBJ1-4, with D unresolved. Germline V gene data show CDR1 as SGHDT and CDR2 as YYEEEE. The CDR3 is 14 residues long. The V end lost 2 bases, the J end lost 7 bases, and 12 bases lay between the germline ends. CDR3 protein: CASSLWEFSEKLFF. The CDR3 DNA sequence: TGTGCCAGCAGCTTATGGGAGTTCAGTGAAAAACTGTTTTTT.

The chain carries TRBV4-1 and TRBJ2-7; TRBD1 matches 8 bases. V was clipped by 4 bases and J by 0 bases; unmatched bases: 5. There are 15 residues in the CDR3. Germline assignment: CDR1 MGHRA and CDR2 YSYEKL. The CDR3 protein is CASSRKQGDSYEQYF. Written as DNA, the CDR3 is TGCGCCAGCAGCCGCAAACAGGGGGACTCCTACGAGCAGTACTTC.

The CDR3 nucleotides read TGTGCCAGCAGCGTAGCCGGGGATGTCCAGTACTTC. Amino acid sequence: CASSVAGDVQYF. This rearrangement joins TRBV9 to TRBJ2-5, with D possibly TRBD2 on 5 matching bases. V lost 0 bases to trimming and J lost 10 bases, with 10 bases between them. The CDR3 loop spans 12 amino acids. The germline gives CDR1 SGDLS, CDR2 YYNGEE.

The chain recombines TRBV11-2 with TRBJ1-2; TRBD1 is a possible D gene (5 bases). CDR3 size: 14 residues. V gave up 0 bases and J gave up 4 bases, with 9 bases separating them. The germline V gene encodes CDR1 SGHAT and CDR2 FQNNGV. CDR3 bases: TGTGCCAGCAGCTTAGATCAGGGTACCTATGGCTACACCTTC. Encoded protein: CASSLDQGTYGYTF. Complete variable domain (other parts from reference TRBV11-2 and TRBJ1-2): EAGVAQSPRYKIIEKRQSVAFWCNPISGHATLYWYQQILGQGPKLLIQFQNNGVVDDSQLPKDRFSAERLKGVDSTLKIQPAKLEDSAVYLCASSLDQGTYGYTFGSGTRLTVV.

The chain uses TRBV15 and TRBJ2-2, with a weak D call TRBD2 (5 bases). V was trimmed by 0 bases and J by 6 bases, leaving 14 bases between them. The CDR3 runs to 16 residues. The germline V gene has CDR1 LNHNV and CDR2 YYDKDF (reference sequence). The CDR3 nucleotides read TGTGCCACCAGCAGAGACGGGGAAGGAATTGCCGGGGAGCTGTTTTTT. Its translation: CATSRDGEGIAGELFF.

The rearrangement uses TRBV4-1 and TRBJ1-6; 8 nucleotides align to TRBD1. V lost 1 base, J lost 11 bases, and 7 bases stayed unmatched. The CDR3 covers 15 residues. Germline V gives CDR1 MGHRA, CDR2 YSYEKL. The CDR3 DNA reads as TGCGCCAGCAGCCAAGGGGACAGGCCCGGGACACCCCTCCACTTT. Translating it yields CASSQGDRPGTPLHF.

This clone was observed once. The V call is TRBV7-3, the J call TRBJ2-1, with 7 bases identical to TRBD2. The CDR3 totals 15 residues. Germline V gene lookup returns CDR1 SGHTA and CDR2 FQGTGA. Unmatched junction bases numbered 5, after V lost 2 bases and J lost 4 bases. The DNA for the CDR3 is TGTGCCAGCAGCTTACAGAGCGGGATATACAATGAGCAGTTCTTC. It encodes CASSLQSGIYNEQFF.

The J gene is TRBJ2-3, the V gene TRBV5-4; tentatively, D is TRBD1 (5 bases). The germline CDR1 and CDR2 sequences are SGHNT and YYREEE (reference sequence). This CDR3 contains 15 residues. V gave up 1 base and J gave up 1 base, with 10 bases separating them. CDR3 in amino acids: CASSLTSGRTDTQYF. CDR3 DNA sequence: TGTGCCAGCAGCTTGACTTCAGGGCGCACAGATACGCAGTATTTT.

The chain recombines TRBV15 with TRBJ2-3; TRBD2 agrees at 7 bases. V gave up 3 bases and J gave up 2 bases; unmatched junction bases: 11. CDR1 is LNHNV and CDR2 is YYDKDF in the germline V gene (reference sequence). The CDR3 has 17 residues. The CDR3 region has the DNA TGTGCCACCAGCAGGGCTTCACACGGGGGGACCACAGATACGCAGTATTTT. Its protein is CATSRASHGGTTDTQYF.

The rearrangement uses TRBV19 and TRBJ2-7; TRBD1 agrees at 8 bases. Germline V gene lookup returns CDR1 LNHDA and CDR2 SQIVND (reference sequence). The CDR3 has 13 residues. V lost 8 bases, J lost 3 bases, and 6 bases stayed unmatched. The CDR3 protein is CASALGQDYEQYF. CDR3 nucleotides: TGTGCCAGTGCGTTGGGACAGGACTACGAGCAGTACTTC.

The genes are TRBV28 and TRBJ2-3; 9 positions agree with TRBD1. In germline, CDR1 is MDHEN, CDR2 SYDVKM. V lost 7 bases and J lost 3; bases outside the gene matches: 14. The CDR3 loop spans 17 amino acids. The CDR3 sequence: CASTPPLGTGPTDTQYF. As DNA, the CDR3 is TGTGCCAGCACCCCCCCCCTGGGGACAGGGCCAACAGATACGCAGTATTTT.

This clone was found once. The gene calls are TRBV19 and TRBJ1-1; D remains ambiguous. The CDR3 totals 14 residues. Trimming stripped 7 bases from V and 2 bases from J, with 14 bases between. Germline CDR1 reads LNHDA; CDR2 reads SQIVND (reference sequence). The chain's CDR3 is CASNPPGANTEAFF. The CDR3 coding sequence is TGTGCCAGTAACCCTCCGGGAGCCAACACTGAAGCTTTCTTT.

On this clone itself: Additional DNA sequences in this sample encode the identical CDR3. This CDR3 is CASSSGQGGEKLFF. The CDR3 DNA reads TGCGCCAGCAGCTCGGGACAGGGAGGGGAAAAACTGTTTTTT. The chain links TRBV5-1 to TRBJ1-4, with 9 bases fitting TRBD1. V lost 3 bases, J lost 8 bases, and 5 bases stayed unmatched. Germline CDR1 reads SGHRS; CDR2 reads YFSETQ. The CDR3 is 14 amino acids.

The rearrangement uses TRBV9 and TRBJ1-3, with 7 nucleotides matching TRBD1. Unmatched junction bases numbered 7, after V lost 4 bases and J lost 0 bases. This CDR3 spans 16 amino acids. Germline V gives CDR1 SGDLS, CDR2 YYNGEE. CDR3 loop: CASSRDSVLSGNTIYF. For the CDR3, the DNA is TGTGCCAGCAGCCGGGACAGTGTCCTCTCTGGAAACACCATATATTTT.

In its sample, this clone was seen a few times. The chain uses TRBV5-6 and TRBJ1-2; 11 bases are a match to TRBD1. The V and J ends lost 4 bases and 3 bases, in that order; junction bases with no gene match: 2. This CDR3 has 14 amino acids. The germline gives CDR1 SGHDT, CDR2 YYEEEE. DNA for the CDR3: TGTGCCAGCAGCGTGGGACAGGGGGACTATGGCTACACCTTC. Protein sequence: CASSVGQGDYGYTF.